This entry lists 27 T cell receptor beta chains sequenced from one sample in a study of tissue T cells after allogeneic stem cell transplantation. This table comes from immunoSEQ multiplex PCR, and its TCRdb copy is limited to in-frame clones, with some not included. This table has some 22,000 clones, 69% appearing once. The sample consisted of blood. The receptors come from a female BALB/c mouse in good health. The strain's MHC: H2-d.

Notes on this clone: The gene names here belong to mouse. CDR3 residues: CASSQPSYEQYF. The CDR3 bases that were read are TGTGCCAGCAGCCAACCCTCCTATGAACAGTAC. The chain joins TRBV5 to TRBJ2-7; D gene uncertain. The CDR3 end is not reached by the read, which stops 1 residue before it; the germline J gene fills it in. Trimming removed 2 bases at V and 0 bases at J, with 2 bases between. CDR3 length: 12 residues. CDR1 and CDR2 from the germline V gene are LGHNA and YNLKQL (reference sequence).

As to this clone: Genes and germline come from the mouse. Coverage ceases 1 residue before the CDR3 finishes, and the germline J gene fills in the end. This chain connects TRBV31 to TRBJ2-2; D tentatively reads TRBD1 or TRBD2 (6 bases each). CDR1 and CDR2 from the germline V gene are GKSSPN and SITVG. V was pared by 0 bases and J by 3 bases, with 11 bases between. The CDR3 is 15 residues long. The CDR3 region is CAWSLRGVDTGQLYF. CDR3 DNA, as far as it was read: TGTGCCTGGAGTCTAAGGGGGGTTGACACCGGGCAGCTCTAC.

About this clone itself: The gene symbols are mouse symbols. The sequenced fragment ends 1 residue before the CDR3 boundary, so the rest is inferred from the germline J gene. The V call is TRBV14, the J call TRBJ2-7, with 9 bases identical to TRBD2. The length of the CDR3 is 12 residues. Germline V lookup: CDR1 SGHDT, CDR2 FRDEAV. Unmatched junction bases numbered 1, after V lost 4 bases and J lost 5 bases. The CDR3 sequence is CASSRLGDEQYF. Incomplete CDR3 DNA: TGTGCCAGCAGTCGACTGGGGGATGAACAGTAC.

This clone was observed a single time. These gene names are mouse names. Read data end 1 residue before the CDR3 end; the end is taken from the germline J gene. The V call is TRBV31, the J call TRBJ1-6, with 10 bases fitting TRBD1. TRBJ1-6 is marked as an open reading frame, function uncertain. The length of the CDR3 is 16 residues. Unmatched junction bases numbered 3, after V lost 0 bases and J lost 4 bases. The germline V gene has CDR1 GKSSPN and CDR2 SITVG. Partial CDR3 DNA: TGTGCCTGGAGTCTCAGGACAGGGGGGTATAATTCGCCCCTCTAC. Protein: CAWSLRTGGYNSPLY. The complete CDR3 sequence is CAWSLRTGGYNSPLYF.

Regarding this clone: Gene names follow the mouse nomenclature. The read halts 1 residue ahead of the CDR3 end, with the missing end drawn from the germline J gene. The chain joins TRBV19 to TRBJ2-7; 8 nucleotides align to TRBD2. Germline V lookup: CDR1 FNHDT, CDR2 SITEND (reference sequence). V was clipped by 6 bases and J by 2 bases; unmatched bases: 7. The length of the CDR3 is 14 residues. The CDR3 bases that were read are TGTGCCAGCACCCCGACTGGGGCCCCCTATGAACAGTAC. Residues: CASTPTGAPYEQY. The CDR3, in full, reads CASTPTGAPYEQYF.

The table lists this clone with a few counts. The gene names here belong to mouse. The read ends 1 residue shy of where the CDR3 ends; the end is completed using the germline J gene. The chain uses TRBV5 and TRBJ2-7; D is possibly TRBD2 (7 bases). Germline V gene data show CDR1 as LGHNA and CDR2 as YNLKQL (reference sequence). Trimming left V 0 bases short and J 0 bases short, with 9 bases between. CDR3 size: 15 residues. The CDR3 here is CASSQDGGRSYEQYF. Incomplete CDR3 DNA: TGTGCCAGCAGCCAAGATGGGGGGCGCTCCTATGAACAGTAC.

To note about this clone: Mouse gene names and germline throughout. Read coverage stops 1 residue before the CDR3 terminus; the germline J gene supplies the remainder. The chain employs TRBV19 and TRBJ2-3; TRBD1 agrees at 9 bases. The CDR3 consists of 14 residues. CDR1 and CDR2 from the germline V gene are FNHDT and SITEND (reference sequence). With V trimmed by 5 bases and J by 1 base, 2 bases remained unmatched. CDR3 loop: CASRDRGGAETLYF. Incomplete CDR3 DNA: TGTGCCAGCAGGGACAGGGGAGGTGCAGAAACGCTGTAT.

With regard to this clone: Mouse gene names apply. The read ends 1 residue shy of where the CDR3 ends; the end is completed using the germline J gene. The chain combines TRBV13-1 with TRBJ2-7; D perhaps matches TRBD2 (7 bases). Between the trimmed V and J ends, which lost 0 bases and 5 bases, there was a span of 9 bases. CDR1 and CDR2 from the germline V gene are NSHNY and SYGAGN. The CDR3 has 13 amino acids. Incomplete CDR3 DNA: TGTGCCAGCAGTGATGGGGGGGCGGATGAACAGTAC. Its protein product is CASSDGGADEQY. The entire CDR3 is CASSDGGADEQYF.

This clone was picked up a small number of times. Mouse germline and gene names are used. The CDR3 extends 1 residue past the end of the read, so its final part is completed from the germline J gene. The chain combines TRBV20 with TRBJ2-1; maybe TRBD1 (5 bases). The CDR3 consists of 13 residues. Deletions cut 3 bases from V and 3 bases from J, with 9 bases between. Germline CDR1 GFQATS, CDR2 STVNSAI. The CDR3 protein is CGASFRVYAEQFF. CDR3 DNA (partial): TGTGGTGCTAGTTTCAGGGTCTATGCTGAGCAGTTC.

As to this clone: Gene names are the mouse ones. The read halts 1 residue ahead of the CDR3 end, with the missing end drawn from the germline J gene. V usage is TRBV2 and J usage is TRBJ2-7; no firm D call. The CDR3 runs 13 residues. V gave up 3 bases and J gave up 0 bases, with 6 bases separating them. Germline CDR1 and CDR2: LGHNA and YSYQKL. Partial CDR3 DNA: TGTGCCAGCAGCCAGCAGAACTCCTATGAACAGTAC. As protein: CASSQQNSYEQY. The entire CDR3 is CASSQQNSYEQYF.

Turning to this clone: Germline and genes here are mouse. The sequenced fragment ends 1 residue before the CDR3 boundary, so the rest is inferred from the germline J gene. V gene TRBV20 combines with J gene TRBJ1-3; TRBD1 aligns across 7 bases. Germline trimming cut 7 bases from V and 0 bases from J; bases unmatched to any gene: 18. Germline CDR1 reads GFQATS; CDR2 reads STVNSAI. The CDR3 has 18 amino acids. CDR3 loop: CGDRPPSKQGNSGNTLYF. CDR3 DNA (partial): TGTGGTGACCGCCCTCCCTCCAAACAGGGGAATTCTGGAAATACGCTCTAT.

With regard to this clone: Germline and genes: mouse. From the germline J gene comes the end of the CDR3, since the read stops 1 residue before it. The chain couples TRBV29 to TRBJ1-2; a weak D match, TRBD1 (6 bases). Germline V CDR1 and CDR2: MSHET, SYDVDS. Trimming left V 4 bases short and J 0 bases short, with 9 bases between. CDR3 size: 14 residues. The chain's CDR3 is CASSSGTTNSDYTF. Partial CDR3 DNA: TGTGCTAGCAGTTCCGGGACAACAAACTCCGACTACACC.

With respect to this clone: The gene names given are mouse names. Read coverage stops 1 residue before the CDR3 terminus; the germline J gene supplies the remainder. The J gene is TRBJ2-2, the V gene TRBV31; possible D gene TRBD1, 5 bases. Trimming shortened V by 0 bases and J by 3 bases, and 8 bases separated the two germline ends. CDR3 length: 14 residues. Germline values: CDR1 GKSSPN, CDR2 SITVG. CDR3 protein: CAWSLEGYTGQLYF. The sequenced CDR3 bases are TGTGCCTGGAGTCTAGAGGGGTACACCGGGCAGCTCTAC.

Details on this clone: The gene names given are mouse names. From the germline J gene comes the end of the CDR3, since the read stops 1 residue before it. J is TRBJ1-6 and V is TRBV13-1; perhaps TRBD1 as D (6 bases). TRBJ1-6 is annotated as an ORF whose role is uncertain. The germline V and J ends were trimmed by 3 bases and 0 bases, with 13 bases remaining between them. Germline lookup yields CDR1 NSHNY and CDR2 SYGAGN. This CDR3 spans 17 amino acids. CDR3 bases read: TGTGCCAGCAGTGCCCAAGGGGACATTTCCTATAATTCGCCCCTCTAC. Protein product: CASSAQGDISYNSPLY. The entire CDR3 sequence reads CASSAQGDISYNSPLYF.

This clone showed up just once. Gene names follow the mouse nomenclature. Read sequence stops 1 residue before the CDR3 end, and the germline J gene provides the missing end. V usage is TRBV13-3 and J usage is TRBJ2-2, with a tentative D call TRBD1 (7 bases). The germline V and J ends were trimmed by 2 bases and 0 bases, with 8 bases remaining between them. In germline, CDR1 is NNHDY, CDR2 SYVADS. The CDR3 is 15 residues long. CDR3 protein: CASSDRGANTGQLYF. Incomplete CDR3 DNA: TGTGCCAGCAGTGACAGGGGGGCAAACACCGGGCAGCTCTAC.

Regarding this clone: The listed genes are named as in mouse. The read comes to an end 1 residue before the CDR3 does, leaving the germline J gene to fill in the end. The chain combines TRBV2 with TRBJ2-3; TRBD2 matches 10 bases. There are 17 residues in the CDR3. Losses at the gene ends were 0 bases for V and 1 base for J; bases not matched to a gene: 4. In germline, CDR1 is LGHNA, CDR2 YSYQKL. This CDR3 is CASSQDSGGAGAETLYF. The CDR3 DNA, read in part, is TGTGCCAGCAGCCAAGATTCTGGGGGGGCGGGTGCAGAAACGCTGTAT.

A word on this clone: Germline and genes: mouse. The CDR3 end falls 1 residue outside the read, so it is completed with the germline J gene. The chain employs TRBV20 and TRBJ2-3; 9 bases agree with TRBD2. V shed 7 bases and J 1 base; nucleotides not matched to a gene: 0. From germline, CDR1 is GFQATS and CDR2 STVNSAI. This CDR3 contains 12 residues. CDR3 residues: CGGTGGAETLYF. The sequenced part of the CDR3 DNA is TGTGGTGGGACTGGGGGTGCAGAAACGCTGTAT.

Of note for this clone: Mouse gene names apply. The DNA ends 1 residue before the CDR3 does, and the rest of the CDR3 is filled in from the germline J gene. The chain links TRBV20 to TRBJ1-4, with 9 bases aligning to TRBD1. The CDR3 totals 15 residues. Germline V gene lookup returns CDR1 GFQATS and CDR2 STVNSAI. V dropped 0 bases and J dropped 3; count of bases not matched to a gene: 2. CDR3 DNA, as far as it was read: TGTGGTGCTAGGGAACAGGGGGCGGCCAACGAAAGATTATTT. Protein: CGAREQGAANERLF. The whole CDR3 sequence is CGAREQGAANERLFF.

On this clone itself: Gene names follow the mouse nomenclature. Sequencing ends 1 residue short of the CDR3 end; the germline J gene provides the rest. The rearrangement links TRBV2 to TRBJ2-5, with 11 nucleotides matching TRBD2. Trimming took 2 bases from V and 4 from J; bases not matched to a gene: 5. This CDR3 is 16 amino acids long. Looked up from germline, CDR1 is LGHNA and CDR2 is YSYQKL. The CDR3 here is CASSQTPDWGEDTQYF. The part of the CDR3 DNA that was read is TGTGCCAGCAGCCAAACCCCGGACTGGGGGGAAGACACCCAGTAC.

For this clone: Genes and germline are mouse. From the germline J gene comes the end of the CDR3, since the read stops 1 residue before it. The chain combines TRBV16 with TRBJ1-3; possible D gene TRBD1, 6 bases. Trimming shortened V by 0 bases and J by 2 bases, and 8 bases separated the two germline ends. Germline-derived CDR1 and CDR2 are SGHSA and FRNQAP. The CDR3 spans 15 residues. CDR3 sequence: CASSLDGGPGNTLYF. Partial CDR3 DNA: TGTGCAAGCAGCTTAGATGGGGGGCCTGGAAATACGCTCTAT.

Worth noting for this clone: All gene names here are mouse names. The observed sequence ends 1 residue before the CDR3 terminus, with the missing tail filled in from the germline J gene. The chain has TRBV19 and TRBJ1-1; weak D call: TRBD1 (6 bases). There are 14 residues in the CDR3. Trimming took off 0 bases at V and 2 bases at J, with 8 bases between the two ends. In germline, CDR1 is FNHDT, CDR2 SITEND (reference sequence). The sequenced part of the CDR3 DNA is TGTGCCAGCAGTATAGAGGGGGGTAACACAGAAGTCTTC. This gives the protein CASSIEGGNTEVF. In full, the CDR3 reads CASSIEGGNTEVFF.

Concerning this clone: Germline and genes: mouse. Sequencing ends 1 residue short of the CDR3 end; the germline J gene provides the rest. The rearrangement joins TRBV13-1 to TRBJ1-4, with a possible D match to TRBD1 (6 bases). The CDR3 spans 14 residues. The V end lost 2 bases, the J end lost 4 bases, and 9 bases lay between the germline ends. Germline V gene data show CDR1 as NSHNY and CDR2 as SYGAGN. CDR3 DNA (partial): TGTGCCAGCAGTGAGGGGACAAACAACGAAAGATTATTT. Translated, it gives CASSEGTNNERLF. The CDR3, in full, reads CASSEGTNNERLFF.

This clone was counted a single time. The listed genes are named as in mouse. With the read ending 1 residue before the CDR3 end, the germline J gene is used to fill in that end. The gene calls are TRBV13-2 and TRBJ2-5; 8 bases align to TRBD2. V lost 1 base to trimming and J lost 2 bases; unmatched junction nucleotides: 6. The CDR3 totals 16 residues. Germline CDR1 and CDR2: NNHNN and SYGAGS (reference sequence). The sequenced CDR3 bases are TGTGCCAGCGGTGATCCGGGGGGGCGCGCCCAAGACACCCAGTAC. The encoded protein is CASGDPGGRAQDTQY. The entire CDR3 sequence reads CASGDPGGRAQDTQYF.

With respect to this clone: The germline and genes are mouse ones. The observed sequence ends 1 residue before the CDR3 terminus, with the missing tail filled in from the germline J gene. This chain links TRBV4 with TRBJ1-3; TRBD1 is a possible D gene (6 bases). Trimming shortened V by 4 bases and J by 0 bases, and 13 bases separated the two germline ends. Germline CDR1 is LGHDT and CDR2 is YNNKQL (reference sequence). The CDR3 consists of 16 residues. The CDR3 loop is CASSSFGDNSGNTLYF. CDR3 bases read: TGTGCCAGCAGCTCATTTGGGGACAATTCTGGAAATACGCTCTAT.

Worth noting for this clone: The genes are named according to mouse. The read is 1 residue too short to cover the CDR3 end, so that end is filled in from the germline J gene. The identical CDR3 is also encoded by other nucleotide sequences in the sample. The chain couples TRBV19 to TRBJ1-6, with D perhaps matching TRBD1 (5 bases). TRBJ1-6 is flagged as an ORF with uncertain function. Germline CDR1 reads FNHDT; CDR2 reads SITEND (reference sequence). This CDR3 contains 14 residues. Trimming removed 3 bases from V and 4 bases from J, with 8 bases in between. The sequenced part of the CDR3 DNA is TGTGCCAGCAGTACTCAGGGATATAATTCGCCCCTCTAC. Its protein is CASSTQGYNSPLY. The full-length CDR3 reads as CASSTQGYNSPLYF.

A note on this clone: Gene names and germline refer to mouse. From the germline J gene comes the end of the CDR3, since the read stops 1 residue before it. V usage is TRBV13-3 and J usage is TRBJ1-6, with a tentative D call TRBD1 (5 bases). TRBJ1-6 is an open reading frame, and its role is uncertain. V was shortened by 0 bases and J by 14 bases, with 18 bases between the two germline ends. The CDR3 length is 15 residues. CDR1 is NNHDY and CDR2 is SYVADS in the germline V gene. The CDR3 here is CASSDGGPYNSALYF. Incomplete CDR3 DNA: TGTGCCAGCAGTGATGGGGGCCCATATAATTCTGCCCTCTAC.

Comments on this clone: The genes are named according to mouse. The read ends 1 residue shy of where the CDR3 ends; the end is completed using the germline J gene. The rearrangement joins TRBV19 to TRBJ2-5, with 8 bases that match TRBD2. This CDR3 is 14 amino acids long. CDR1 is FNHDT and CDR2 is SITEND in the germline V gene (reference sequence). The V and J ends lost 2 bases and 3 bases, in that order; junction bases with no gene match: 2. The CDR3 DNA, read in part, is TGTGCCAGCAGTATTTGGGGGGGTCAAGACACCCAGTAC. Its translation is CASSIWGGQDTQY. The CDR3 as a whole reads CASSIWGGQDTQYF.